This TCR beta chain was sequenced for a study of technical replicates of blood from several donors. TCRdb keeps only in-frame clones here, not all; method: immunoSEQ multiplex PCR. The sample holds tens of thousands of clones, roughly 94% seen once. Input material: T cells isolated from PBMCs. The sequence was obtained from a human donor in good health.

CDR3 DNA sequence: TGTGCCAGCACCCCCACGAGGGATAGCTATGGCTACACCTTC. This encodes CASTPTRDSYGYTF. The rearrangement uses TRBV6-1 and TRBJ1-2; unclear D gene. This CDR3 has 14 amino acids. Germline V CDR1 and CDR2: MNHNS, SASEGT. V was trimmed by 7 bases and J by 4 bases, leaving 16 bases between them.